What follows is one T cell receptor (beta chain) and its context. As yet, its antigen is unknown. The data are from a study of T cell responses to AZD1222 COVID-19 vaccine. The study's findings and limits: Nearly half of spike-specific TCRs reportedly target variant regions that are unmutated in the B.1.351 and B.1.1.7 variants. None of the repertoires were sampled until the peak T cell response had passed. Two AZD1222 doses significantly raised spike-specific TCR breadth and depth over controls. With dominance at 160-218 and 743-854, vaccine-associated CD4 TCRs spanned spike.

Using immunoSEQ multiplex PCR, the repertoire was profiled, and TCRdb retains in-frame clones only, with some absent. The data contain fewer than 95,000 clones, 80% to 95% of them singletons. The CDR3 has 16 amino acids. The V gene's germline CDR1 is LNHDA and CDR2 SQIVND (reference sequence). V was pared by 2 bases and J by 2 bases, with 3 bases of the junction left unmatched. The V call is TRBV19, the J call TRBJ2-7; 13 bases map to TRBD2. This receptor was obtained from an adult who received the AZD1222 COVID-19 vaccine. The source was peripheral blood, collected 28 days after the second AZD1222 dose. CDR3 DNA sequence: TGTGCCAGTAGTATACCCGGGACTAGCGGGACCTACGAGCAGTACTTC. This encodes CASSIPGTSGTYEQYF.